The entry below describes one T cell receptor (beta chain). Its target is unknown. Mouse germline and gene names are used. The DNA ends 1 residue before the CDR3 does, and the rest of the CDR3 is filled in from the germline J gene. With 2 bases removed from V and 0 bases from J, the gap between germline ends came to 5 bases. The germline V gene encodes CDR1 SNHLY and CDR2 FYNGKV (reference sequence). The CDR3 length is 14 residues. The source of the sample is a study of tissue T cells after allogeneic stem cell transplantation. Broader study findings: Sampling depth was limited, and the cohort was small and clinically varied.

Time point indicated: mouse harvest day 7 after allogeneic transplant. The graft held 10^6 splenic CD5+ T cells and 10^7 T-cell-depleted bone marrow cells. This table comes from immunoSEQ multiplex PCR, and its TCRdb copy is limited to in-frame clones, with some not included. The sample shows approximately 2,000 clones, roughly 55% of them seen only once. The chain combines TRBV3 with TRBJ1-3; D is unclear. This TCR came from a female BALB/c mouse given C57BL/6 T cells with graft-versus-host disease after an allogeneic hematopoietic cell transplant. Sequencing input: spleen. CDR3 in amino acids: CASSLSGSGNTLYF. Incomplete CDR3 DNA: TGTGCCAGCAGCTTATCGGGTTCTGGAAATACGCTCTAT.